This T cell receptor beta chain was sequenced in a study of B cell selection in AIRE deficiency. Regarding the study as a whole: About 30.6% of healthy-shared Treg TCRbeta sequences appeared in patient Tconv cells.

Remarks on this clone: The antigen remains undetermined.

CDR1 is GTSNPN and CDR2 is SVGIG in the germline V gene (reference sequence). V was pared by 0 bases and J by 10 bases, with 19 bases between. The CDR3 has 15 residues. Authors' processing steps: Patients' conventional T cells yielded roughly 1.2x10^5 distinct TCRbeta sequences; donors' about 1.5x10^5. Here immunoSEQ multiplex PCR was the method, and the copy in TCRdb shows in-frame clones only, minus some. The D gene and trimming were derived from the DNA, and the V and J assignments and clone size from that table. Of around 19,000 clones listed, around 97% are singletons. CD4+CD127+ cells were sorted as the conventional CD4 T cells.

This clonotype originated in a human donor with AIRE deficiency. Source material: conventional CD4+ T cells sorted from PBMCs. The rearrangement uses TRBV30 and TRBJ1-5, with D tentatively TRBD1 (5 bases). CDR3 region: CAWSVAGPRPQPQHF. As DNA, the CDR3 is TGTGCCTGGAGTGTCGCAGGGCCCCGTCCCCAACCCCAGCATTTT.